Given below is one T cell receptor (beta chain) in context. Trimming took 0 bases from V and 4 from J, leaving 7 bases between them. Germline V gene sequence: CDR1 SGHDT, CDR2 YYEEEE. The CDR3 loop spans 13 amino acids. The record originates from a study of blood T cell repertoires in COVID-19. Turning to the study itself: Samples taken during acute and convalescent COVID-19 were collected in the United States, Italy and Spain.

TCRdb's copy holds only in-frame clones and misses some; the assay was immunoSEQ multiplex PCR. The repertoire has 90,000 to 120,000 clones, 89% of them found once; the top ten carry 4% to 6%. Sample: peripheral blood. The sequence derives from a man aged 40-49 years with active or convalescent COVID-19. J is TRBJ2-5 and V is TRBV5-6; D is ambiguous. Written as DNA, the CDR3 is TGTGCCAGCAGCTTGGGACACTTAGAGACCCAGTACTTC. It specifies CASSLGHLETQYF.